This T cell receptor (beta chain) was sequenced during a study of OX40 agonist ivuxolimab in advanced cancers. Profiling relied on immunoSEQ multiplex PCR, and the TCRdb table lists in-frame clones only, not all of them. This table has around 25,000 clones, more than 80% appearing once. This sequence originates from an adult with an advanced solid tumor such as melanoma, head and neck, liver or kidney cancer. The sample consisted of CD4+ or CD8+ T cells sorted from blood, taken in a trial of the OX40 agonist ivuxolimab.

The CDR3 here is CASSVTGLSYNEQFF. For the CDR3, the DNA is TGTGCCAGCAGCGTAACGGGACTGTCCTACAATGAGCAGTTCTTC. The genes are TRBV9 and TRBJ2-1; weak D call: TRBD2 (6 bases). Germline V CDR1 and CDR2: SGDLS, YYNGEE. The CDR3 runs 15 residues. V was clipped by 1 base and J by 1 base, with 9 bases between them.